Below are 23 T cell receptor beta chains sequenced from a single sample in a study of human T cells and chemical hapten exposure (dated by TCRdb to the early 2020s). Reading the label with the study, this specimen's time point is: pre-sensitization, week 0. Sample treatment or condition, as interpreted from the label and publication: therapeutic diphenylcyclopropenone sensitization with weekly scalp DPC. Library generation was performed with RACE. The sequencer listed for this sample is NextSeq 500. The raw public reads went through TCRdb reprocessing: fastp at Q25, MiXCR clone calling, in-frame beta chains kept. Every CDR3 protein is listed once, alongside the most common genes and DNA of its rows. The table for this sample lists over 300,000 distinct CDR3 sequences; roughly 5.3% of them were counted only once. The top ten clonotypes cover 2% to 3% of the sample. Sequences were derived from whole blood, sampled in connection with sensitization to the hapten diphenylcyclopropenone (DPC). The receptor source for this set is a woman aged 45-65 years with alopecia areata. Some clones in this sample may be carry-over from other donors' samples.

This clonotype was observed many times. V usage is TRBV6-6 and J usage is TRBJ1-1, with D perhaps matching TRBD1 (5 bases). The germline V gene encodes CDR1 MNHNY and CDR2 SVGAGI (reference sequence). The CDR3 extends over 13 amino acids. V shed 6 bases and J shed 5 bases, with 13 bases lying between them. The CDR3 sequence is CASRVGDGTEAFF. In DNA form, the CDR3 reads TGTGCCAGCAGGGTCGGGGACGGGACTGAAGCTTTCTTT.

This clonotype was counted at least ten times. The chain uses TRBV15 and TRBJ2-7; D remains unclear. Germline V CDR1 and CDR2: LNHNV, YYDKDF (reference sequence). Trimming left V 0 bases short and J 5 bases short, with 8 bases between. This CDR3 has 13 amino acids. The CDR3 protein is CATSRDWTHEQYF. CDR3 DNA: TGTGCCACCAGCAGAGATTGGACCCACGAGCAGTACTTC.

This clonotype was detected a few times. This chain links TRBV9 with TRBJ2-5; 11 nucleotides agree with TRBD2. CDR3 size: 15 residues. Per the germline V gene, CDR1 is SGDLS and CDR2 is YYNGEE. The V segment lost 0 bases and the J segment 4 bases; nucleotides outside the gene matches: 2. CDR3 residues: CASSVGLAGGETQYF. The CDR3 DNA is TGTGCCAGCAGCGTAGGGCTAGCGGGGGGAGAGACCCAGTACTTC.

This clonotype was recorded many times. This chain links TRBV28 with TRBJ2-4; 7 bases map to TRBD1. Looked up from germline, CDR1 is MDHEN and CDR2 is SYDVKM. The CDR3 consists of 12 residues. J was trimmed by 7 bases and V by 6 bases; bases with no gene match: 3. The CDR3 loop is CASREQGNIQYF. The CDR3 DNA is TGTGCCAGCAGGGAACAGGGGAACATTCAGTACTTC.

There are many counts of this clonotype. This chain joins TRBV6-6 and TRBJ1-5; D gene uncertain. The CDR3 covers 14 residues. The V gene lost 6 bases and the J gene lost 5 bases, with 14 bases spanning the gap. The germline gives CDR1 MNHNY, CDR2 SVGAGI (reference sequence). In nucleotides, the CDR3 is TGTGCCAGCAGACCCCCGGGCAGTTATCAGCCCCAGCATTTT. Translating gives CASRPPGSYQPQHF.

This clonotype showed up many times. The CDR3 DNA follows: TGTGCCAGTAGTACCCCAGGGGGTGAGCAGTACTTC. As protein: CASSTPGGEQYF. This chain uses TRBV19 with TRBJ2-7; 7 positions agree with TRBD1. V dropped 4 bases and J dropped 7; count of bases not matched to a gene: 4. This CDR3 region has 12 residues. CDR1 and CDR2 from the germline V gene are LNHDA and SQIVND (reference sequence). Based on the CDR3 plus reference TRBV19 and TRBJ2-7, the full variable domain is DGGITQSPKYLFRKEGQNVTLSCEQNLNHDAMYWYRQDPGQGLRLIYYSQIVNDFQKGDIAEGYSVSREKKESFPLTVTSAQKNPTAFYLCASSTPGGEQYFGPGTRLTVT.

The V gene is TRBV9, the J gene TRBJ1-6; D perhaps matches TRBD1 (6 bases). Germline lookup yields CDR1 SGDLS and CDR2 YYNGEE. This CDR3 region has 13 residues. The V gene lost 4 bases and the J gene lost 8 bases, with 10 bases spanning the gap. CDR3 loop: CASSPDSYSPLHF. The CDR3 DNA reads as TGTGCCAGCAGCCCGGACAGTTATTCACCCCTCCACTTT. Together with reference TRBV9 and TRBJ1-6, the CDR3 gives the full variable domain: DSGVTQTPKHLITATGQRVTLRCSPRSGDLSVYWYQQSLDQGLQFLIQYYNGEERAKGNILERFSAQQFPDLHSELNLSSLELGDSALYFCASSPDSYSPLHFGNGTRLTVT.

In this sample, this clonotype turned up a few times. The gene calls are TRBV7-9 and TRBJ1-1; D is undetermined. The germline gives CDR1 SEHNR, CDR2 FQNEAQ (reference sequence). This CDR3 has 13 amino acids. Trimming cost V 5 bases and J 6 bases, with 13 bases left between them. The CDR3 DNA sequence: TGTGCCAGCAGCCCCCCACAGAGACCTGAAGCTTTCTTT. Residues: CASSPPQRPEAFF.

The sample holds many counts of this clonotype. V and J are TRBV27 and TRBJ2-7, with 11 bases matching TRBD2. Germline V gene data show CDR1 as MNHEY and CDR2 as SMNVEV (reference sequence). V gave up 6 bases and J gave up 7 bases; unmatched junction bases: 11. This CDR3 contains 15 residues. The CDR3 coding sequence is TGTGCCAGCAGCTCCGTAGCGGGAGGGCAGAAAGAGCAGTACTTC. It translates to CASSSVAGGQKEQYF.

The table lists this clonotype with many counts. The genes are TRBV6-6 and TRBJ2-1; no reliable D call. Germline V gene sequence: CDR1 MNHNY, CDR2 SVGAGI (reference sequence). The V and J ends lost 8 bases and 10 bases respectively, with 9 bases between them. This CDR3 has 10 residues. CDR3 residues: CASFLGEQFF. The CDR3 coding sequence is TGTGCCAGCTTTCTCGGAGAGCAGTTCTTC.

The chain carries TRBV11-2 and TRBJ1-6; 7 nucleotides line up with TRBD1. In germline, CDR1 is SGHAT, CDR2 FQNNGV. The CDR3 sequence is 14 residues long. Trimming removed 7 bases from V and 8 bases from J; junction bases left unmatched: 8. In DNA, the CDR3 is TGTGCCAGCACCAACCAGGGGGGCCATTCACCCCTCCACTTT. It encodes CASTNQGGHSPLHF.

This clonotype was seen a handful of times. CDR3 amino acids: CASSLESADSPLHF. CDR3 nucleotide sequence: TGTGCCAGCAGCTTAGAGTCCGCTGATTCACCCCTCCACTTT. The rearrangement links TRBV11-2 to TRBJ1-6; no clear D gene. CDR1 and CDR2 (germline): SGHAT, FQNNGV. The CDR3 consists of 14 residues. The V and J ends lost 0 bases and 8 bases respectively, with 8 bases between them.

This clonotype was observed many times. The V gene is TRBV24-1, the J gene TRBJ1-1; perhaps TRBD1 as D (6 bases). CDR1 KGHDR and CDR2 SFDVKD come from the germline V gene. Deletions cut 1 base from V and 0 bases from J, with 14 bases between. There are 17 residues in the CDR3. The CDR3 DNA follows: TGTGCCACCAGTGATTTACAAGACAGGTTTATGAACACTGAAGCTTTCTTT. Encoded protein: CATSDLQDRFMNTEAFF.

Remarks on this clonotype: Possible read error: a much larger clone is one base away. V usage is TRBV27 and J usage is TRBJ1-5; D is uncertain. There are 16 residues in the CDR3. The germline V gene has CDR1 MNHEY and CDR2 SMNVEV (reference sequence). Trimming pared 0 bases from V and 1 base from J, leaving 10 bases between. The CDR3 DNA is TGTGCCAGCAGTTTATCTCTTAAATGGAGCAATCAGCCCCAGCATTTT. Translated, it gives CASSLSLKWSNQPQHF.

This clonotype was counted at least ten times. This rearrangement joins TRBV6-1 to TRBJ2-2, with D maybe TRBD1 (6 bases). The V gene lost 5 bases and the J gene lost 7 bases, with 14 bases spanning the gap. Per the germline V gene, CDR1 is MNHNS and CDR2 is SASEGT. This CDR3 region has 14 residues. CDR3 loop: CASSHQGYNGELFF. CDR3 nucleotides: TGTGCCAGCAGTCACCAGGGGTATAACGGGGAGCTGTTTTTT.

This clonotype has at least ten counts. V and J are TRBV6-1 and TRBJ2-3; D is perhaps TRBD2 (6 bases). The germline CDR1 and CDR2 sequences are MNHNS and SASEGT. The CDR3 is made up of 15 amino acids. Trimming removed 6 bases from V and 1 base from J, with 14 bases in between. The CDR3 loop reads CASRPPGLGTDTQYF. The DNA for the CDR3 is TGTGCCAGCAGACCACCGGGACTTGGCACAGATACGCAGTATTTT.

In this sample, this clonotype turned up a few times. The CDR3 loop is CASSSGQPSDTQYF. Written as DNA, the CDR3 is TGTGCCAGCAGCTCGGGACAGCCCTCGGATACGCAGTATTTT. The chain has TRBV7-2 and TRBJ2-3, with 7 bases matching TRBD1. Germline lookup yields CDR1 SGHTA and CDR2 FQGNSA. The CDR3 extends over 14 amino acids. Trimming cost V 4 bases and J 6 bases; bases outside gene matches: 7.

This clonotype was detected ten times or more. V is TRBV3-1 and J is TRBJ2-3; 9 bases map to TRBD2. The CDR3 covers 17 residues. Germline lookup yields CDR1 LGHDT and CDR2 YNNKEL (reference sequence). With V trimmed by 4 bases and J by 2 bases, 10 bases remained unmatched. The CDR3 sequence is CASSPLASGGTTDTQYF. In DNA form, the CDR3 reads TGTGCCAGCAGCCCACTAGCAAGCGGGGGGACCACAGATACGCAGTATTTT.

At least ten counts were recorded for this clonotype. The chain couples TRBV20-1 to TRBJ2-1; TRBD2 matches at 16 bases. The trim removed 5 bases at V and 8 bases at J, leaving 6 bases unmatched. Germline V gene lookup returns CDR1 DFQATT and CDR2 SNEGSKA (reference sequence). The CDR3 consists of 15 residues. The CDR3 DNA reads as TGCAGTGCTCTGGGACTAGCGGGGGGGCTCGATGAGCAGTTCTTC. Protein product: CSALGLAGGLDEQFF.

This clonotype has at least ten counts. The J gene is TRBJ2-7, the V gene TRBV6-1; D is unclear. Trimming shortened V by 1 base and J by 6 bases, and 13 bases separated the two germline ends. The germline CDR1 and CDR2 sequences are MNHNS and SASEGT. The CDR3 is 14 residues long. The CDR3 DNA is TGTGCCAGCAGTGAAGGCCCCGGTCTGCGCGAGCAGTACTTC. Protein: CASSEGPGLREQYF.

This clonotype was detected many times. CDR3 residues: CASSFSLRSPLHF. CDR3 nucleotide sequence: TGTGCCAGCAGTTTCTCCCTTAGGTCACCCCTCCACTTT. The rearrangement uses TRBV27 and TRBJ1-6; D remains ambiguous. This CDR3 is 13 amino acids long. The V end was cut by 3 bases, the J end by 10 bases, with 10 bases between. CDR1 and CDR2 (germline): MNHEY, SMNVEV (reference sequence).

In this sample, this clonotype turned up many times. This chain links TRBV4-2 with TRBJ1-6; D is possibly TRBD1 (6 bases). The CDR3 length is 17 residues. The germline V and J ends were trimmed by 0 bases and 3 bases, with 12 bases remaining between them. CDR1 and CDR2 from the germline V gene are LGHNA and YNFKEQ. The CDR3 loop is CASSQDGGRGYNSPLHF. The CDR3 bases are TGTGCCAGCAGCCAAGATGGGGGGCGAGGCTATAATTCACCCCTCCACTTT.

In its sample, this clonotype was seen many times. The chain is built from TRBV7-6 and TRBJ2-7, with D unresolved. Germline V gene sequence: CDR1 SGHVS, CDR2 FNYEAQ. Trimming took 1 base from V and 3 from J, leaving 19 bases between them. The CDR3 consists of 17 residues. The CDR3 here is CASSLDTMRLTYYEQYF. The CDR3 DNA follows: TGTGCCAGCAGCTTAGATACTATGCGGCTAACTTACTACGAGCAGTACTTC.